The text below deals with one T cell receptor beta chain. Its antigen is still unknown. Sequencing targeted TCR beta in blood CD8+ and CD4+ T cells. About 0.45 to 1 ug RNA was reverse transcribed with random hexamers. An immunoSEQ multiplex PCR generated amplified TCR beta CDR3 products spanning 54 Vbeta and 13 Jbeta. Each CDR3 protein is one row after TCRdb ran MiXCR on the immunoSEQ multiplex PCR reads. This repertoire shows roughly 180,000 distinct CDR3 sequences, about 95% found once; its top ten account for approximately 0.1%. The data are from a study of CD8 T cells in Susac syndrome. Study-level points and caveats: The study admitted that it had a relatively small number of individuals in its TCR sequencing and HLA analysis.

Trimming left V 1 base short and J 12 bases short, with 19 bases between. The CDR3 is 15 residues long. Germline loops: CDR1 LNHNV, CDR2 YYDKDF (reference sequence). The origin of this receptor is a human donor in good health. The chain combines TRBV15 with TRBJ1-5; D not resolved. Material for sequencing was CD4+ T cells from PBMCs. The CDR3 DNA follows: TGTGCCACCAGCAGAGCACAAAGGTCCTTTGAGTACCAGCATTTT. Translating gives CATSRAQRSFEYQHF.